This note documents a single T cell receptor beta chain sequence. The antigen is not known. The sample originates from a study of shared clonotypes between healthy human individuals. Study-level findings and limits: Non-shared clonotypes had lower generation probabilities than clonotypes shared by all four sorted-subset donors. Sequencing depth was expected to affect clonotype sharing among donors.

CDR3 length: 14 amino acids. V was pared by 5 bases and J by 11 bases, with 16 bases between. Study processing details: ImmunoSEQ yielded junction-only sequences lacking quality scores, so filtering differed. TCRdb's table, derived via immunoSEQ multiplex PCR, lists solely in-frame clones and lacks some. Clone size and V and J calls were adopted from that table, with D and trimming inferred from the DNA. The sample carries 550,000 to 700,000 clones, around four fifths recorded once. The chain links TRBV23-1 to TRBJ1-6; D uncertain. TRBV23-1 is identified as an open reading frame with a role that is uncertain. The sequence was collected from a woman in her thirties in good health. Input material: memory CD4+ T cells sorted from blood. Subset indicated: CD45RA-negative fraction. CDR3 sequence: CASSVRENWAPLHF. The CDR3 nucleotides are TGCGCCAGCAGTGTACGAGAGAATTGGGCACCCCTCCACTTT.